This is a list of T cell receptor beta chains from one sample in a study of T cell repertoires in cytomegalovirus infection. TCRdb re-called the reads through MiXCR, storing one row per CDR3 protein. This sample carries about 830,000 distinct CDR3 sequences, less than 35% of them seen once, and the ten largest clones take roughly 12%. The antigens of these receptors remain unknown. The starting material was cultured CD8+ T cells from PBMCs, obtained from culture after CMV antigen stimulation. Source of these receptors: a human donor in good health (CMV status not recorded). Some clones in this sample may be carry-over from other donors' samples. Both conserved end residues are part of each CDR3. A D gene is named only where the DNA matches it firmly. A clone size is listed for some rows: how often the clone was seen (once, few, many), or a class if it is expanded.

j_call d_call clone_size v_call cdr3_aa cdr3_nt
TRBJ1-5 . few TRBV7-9 CASSSRQDPQPQHF TGTGCCAGCAGCTCCAGACAGGATCCTCAGCCCCAGCATTTT
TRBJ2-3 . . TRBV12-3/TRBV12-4 CASSSEGYWTDTQYF TGTGCCAGCAGTTCGGAGGGGTATTGGACAGATACGCAGTATTTT
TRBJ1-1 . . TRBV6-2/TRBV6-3 CASSYSAQMNTEAFF TGTGCCAGCAGTTACTCTGCCCAGATGAACACTGAAGCTTTCTTT
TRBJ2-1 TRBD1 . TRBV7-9 CASSLDGTGARSNEQFF TGTGCCAGCAGCTTAGATGGTACAGGGGCTAGGTCCAATGAGCAGTTCTTC
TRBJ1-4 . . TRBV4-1 CASSQVGPPPRDEKLFF TGCGCCAGCAGCCAAGTGGGGCCGCCCCCCCGGGATGAAAAACTGTTTTTT
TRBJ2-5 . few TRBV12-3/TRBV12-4 CAIRGGLETQYF TGTGCCATAAGGGGGGGGTTAGAGACCCAGTACTTC
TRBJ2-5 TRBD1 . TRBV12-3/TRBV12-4 CASSLDRLLETQYF TGTGCCAGCAGTCTGGACAGGCTTTTGGAGACCCAGTACTTC
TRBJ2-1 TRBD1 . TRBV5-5 CASSWTGGSTEQFF TGTGCCAGCAGCTGGACAGGGGGCTCGACTGAGCAGTTCTTC
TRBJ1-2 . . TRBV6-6 CASTSMEGGNYGYTF TGTGCCAGCACCTCAATGGAAGGGGGTAACTATGGCTACACCTTC
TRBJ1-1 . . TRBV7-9 CASSIRGGARTEAFF TGTGCCAGCAGTATTAGGGGGGGCGCCAGGACTGAAGCTTTCTTT
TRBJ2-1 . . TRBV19 CASSTHNEQFF TGTGCCAGTAGTACCCACAATGAGCAGTTCTTC
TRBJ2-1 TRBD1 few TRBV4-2 CASSPKTTGVLYNEQFF TGTGCCAGCAGCCCGAAAACTACAGGGGTCCTCTACAATGAGCAGTTCTTC
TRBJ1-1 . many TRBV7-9 CASNLGEGNTEAFF TGTGCCAGCAACCTAGGGGAGGGGAACACTGAAGCTTTCTTT
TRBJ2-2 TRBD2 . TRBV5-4 CASSLGMGRGANTGELFF TGTGCCAGCAGCTTGGGGATGGGGCGGGGGGCGAACACCGGGGAGCTGTTTTTT
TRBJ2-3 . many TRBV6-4 CASSPVEGSGTDTQYF TGTGCCAGCAGTCCCGTAGAAGGGAGCGGAACAGATACGCAGTATTTT
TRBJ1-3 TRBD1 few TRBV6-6 CASSYLPDRGPGNTIYF TGTGCCAGCAGTTATCTACCGGACAGGGGGCCTGGAAACACCATATATTTT
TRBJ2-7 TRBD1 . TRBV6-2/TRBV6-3 CASSEYVARDRSYEQYF TGTGCCAGCAGTGAATATGTTGCCCGGGACAGGTCCTACGAGCAGTACTTC
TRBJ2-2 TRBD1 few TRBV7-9 CASRPRDRGRPGELFF TGTGCCAGCAGGCCTCGGGACAGGGGGCGTCCCGGGGAGCTGTTTTTT
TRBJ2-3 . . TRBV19 CASSIAVTDTQYF TGTGCCAGTAGTATAGCAGTCACAGATACGCAGTATTTT
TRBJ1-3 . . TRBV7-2 CASSLARDLFQDSGNTIYF TGTGCCAGCAGCTTAGCCCGGGACTTATTCCAAGACTCTGGAAACACCATATATTTT
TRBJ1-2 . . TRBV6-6 CAVHQAHGYTF TGTGCCGTTCATCAGGCCCATGGCTACACCTTC
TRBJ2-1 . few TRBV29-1 CSASHPGSSYNEQFF TGCAGCGCCTCCCACCCGGGGTCCTCCTACAATGAGCAGTTCTTC
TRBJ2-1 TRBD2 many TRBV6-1 CASSEARGLAGDNEQFF TGTGCCAGCAGTGAAGCGCGGGGACTAGCGGGGGACAATGAGCAGTTCTTC
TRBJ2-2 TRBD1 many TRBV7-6 CASSGTGVYPTGELFF TGTGCCAGCAGCGGGACAGGGGTCTATCCCACCGGGGAGCTGTTTTTT
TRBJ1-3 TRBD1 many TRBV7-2 CASSTGTDGNTIYF TGTGCCAGCAGCACGGGGACAGATGGAAACACCATATATTTT
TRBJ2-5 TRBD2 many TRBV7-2 CASKRTSGGAAYQETQYF TGTGCCAGCAAGAGGACTAGCGGGGGGGCTGCGTACCAAGAGACCCAGTACTTC
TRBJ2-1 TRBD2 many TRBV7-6 CASSLPSGGASNEQFF TGTGCCAGCAGCTTACCGAGCGGGGGGGCTTCCAATGAGCAGTTCTTC
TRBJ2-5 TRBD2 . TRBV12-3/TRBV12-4 CASSPTSGGAGETQYF TGTGCCAGCAGCCCAACTAGCGGGGGGGCCGGGGAGACCCAGTACTTC
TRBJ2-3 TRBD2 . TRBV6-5 CASSLPGLGGGGPSSTDTQYF TGTGCCAGCAGTCTCCCGGGACTAGGGGGGGGTGGCCCCTCTAGCACAGATACGCAGTATTTT
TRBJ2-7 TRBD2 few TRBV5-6 CASSLEGSGGPSYEQYF TGTGCCAGCAGCTTGGAGGGGAGCGGGGGGCCGAGCTACGAGCAGTACTTC
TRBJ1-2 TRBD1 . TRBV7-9 CASSHKDRNYGYTF TGTGCCAGCAGTCACAAGGACAGGAACTATGGCTACACCTTC
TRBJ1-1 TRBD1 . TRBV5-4 CASRRGGQGVRNTEAFF TGTGCCAGCCGCCGCGGGGGACAGGGGGTGAGGAACACTGAAGCTTTCTTT
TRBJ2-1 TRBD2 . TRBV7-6 CASSPSGALSVQFF TGTGCCAGCAGCCCTAGCGGGGCACTATCCGTGCAGTTCTTC
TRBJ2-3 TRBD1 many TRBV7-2 CASRDRGIDTQYF TGTGCCAGCCGGGACAGGGGTATAGATACGCAGTATTTT
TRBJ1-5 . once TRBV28 CASSFAGTRQPQHF TGTGCCAGCAGTTTCGCAGGGACGCGGCAGCCCCAGCATTTT
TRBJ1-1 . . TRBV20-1 CSARSLGTTEAFF TGCAGTGCTAGATCCTTGGGAACCACTGAAGCTTTCTTT
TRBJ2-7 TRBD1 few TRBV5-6 CASSPGQPHEQYF TGTGCCAGCAGCCCGGGACAGCCCCACGAGCAGTACTTC
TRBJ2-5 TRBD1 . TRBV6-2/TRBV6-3 CASSLQGSWGQETQYF TGTGCCAGCAGTTTACAGGGGTCTTGGGGCCAAGAGACCCAGTACTTC
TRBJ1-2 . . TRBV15 CATSSPWGNNYGYTF TGTGCCACCAGCAGTCCCTGGGGGAATAACTATGGCTACACCTTC
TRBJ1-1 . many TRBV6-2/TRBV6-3 CASSYRSANTEAFF TGTGCCAGCAGTTACAGAAGTGCCAACACTGAAGCTTTCTTT
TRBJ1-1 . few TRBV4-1 CASRLGQGSTEAFF TGCGCCAGCAGATTGGGGCAGGGCAGCACTGAAGCTTTCTTT
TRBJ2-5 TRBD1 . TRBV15 CATSAQGAGLETQYF TGTGCCACCAGCGCCCAGGGGGCGGGTTTAGAGACCCAGTACTTC
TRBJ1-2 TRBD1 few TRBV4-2 CASSQGATGGNGYTF TGTGCCAGCAGCCAAGGGGCAACAGGGGGAAATGGCTACACCTTC
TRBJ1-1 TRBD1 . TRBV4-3 CASSQMGQVNTEAFF TGCGCCAGCAGCCAAATGGGACAGGTGAACACTGAAGCTTTCTTT
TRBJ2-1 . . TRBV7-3 CASSLGRSRSYNEQFF TGTGCCAGCAGCTTAGGGAGGTCTCGATCATACAATGAGCAGTTCTTC
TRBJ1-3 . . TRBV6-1 CASSEWLDYSGNTIYF TGTGCCAGCAGTGAATGGCTGGACTACTCTGGAAACACCATATATTTT
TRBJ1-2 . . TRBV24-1 CATSGVGAKENCGYTF TGTGCCACCAGTGGGGTCGGGGCCAAGGAGAACTGTGGCTACACCTTC
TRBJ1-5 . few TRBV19 CAAGAASYQPQHF TGTGCCGCGGGGGCAGCTAGTTATCAGCCCCAGCATTTT
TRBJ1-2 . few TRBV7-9 CASSSTGFTF TGTGCCAGCAGCTCTACAGGGTTCACCTTC
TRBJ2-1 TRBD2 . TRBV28 CASSYYGGVNEQFF TGTGCCAGCAGTTATTATGGGGGGGTCAATGAGCAGTTCTTC
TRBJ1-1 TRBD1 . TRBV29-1 CSVDRQGNTEAFF TGCAGCGTTGATAGACAGGGGAACACTGAAGCTTTCTTT
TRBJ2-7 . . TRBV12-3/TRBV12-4 CASSLRHAYEQYF TGTGCCAGCAGTTTACGGCACGCCTACGAGCAGTACTTC
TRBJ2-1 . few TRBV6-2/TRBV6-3 CASSYEVDSYNEQFF TGTGCCAGCAGTTACGAAGTCGACTCCTACAATGAGCAGTTCTTC
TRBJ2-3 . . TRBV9 CASSVAGASTDTQYF TGTGCCAGCAGCGTAGCGGGGGCGAGCACAGATACGCAGTATTTT
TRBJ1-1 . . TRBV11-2 CASSLERGRVRGEAFF TGTGCCAGCAGCTTAGAGAGGGGACGGGTTCGTGGTGAAGCTTTCTTT
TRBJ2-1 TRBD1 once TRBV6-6 CASSYYGTGGEQFF TGTGCCAGCAGTTATTACGGGACAGGGGGTGAGCAGTTCTTC
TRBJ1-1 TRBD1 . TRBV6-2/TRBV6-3 CAGSYTGARDEAFF TGTGCCGGCAGTTATACAGGGGCCCGCGATGAAGCTTTCTTT
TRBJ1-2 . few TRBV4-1 CASSQGTGGYTF TGCGCCAGCAGCCAAGGTACAGGGGGCTACACCTTC
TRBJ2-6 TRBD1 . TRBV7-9 CASSSRTGGDSGANVLTF TGTGCCAGCAGCTCACGGACAGGGGGGGACTCTGGGGCCAACGTCCTGACTTTC